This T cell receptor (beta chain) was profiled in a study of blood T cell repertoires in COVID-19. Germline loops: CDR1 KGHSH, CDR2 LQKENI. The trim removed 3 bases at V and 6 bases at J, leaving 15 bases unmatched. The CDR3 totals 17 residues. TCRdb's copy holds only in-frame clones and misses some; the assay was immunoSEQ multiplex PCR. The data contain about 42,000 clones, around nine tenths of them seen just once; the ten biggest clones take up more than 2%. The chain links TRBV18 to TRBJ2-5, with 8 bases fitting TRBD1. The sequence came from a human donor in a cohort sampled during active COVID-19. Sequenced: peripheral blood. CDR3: CASSPSWDRTQGKTQYF. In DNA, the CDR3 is TGTGCCAGCTCACCGTCTTGGGACAGGACCCAGGGGAAGACCCAGTACTTC.